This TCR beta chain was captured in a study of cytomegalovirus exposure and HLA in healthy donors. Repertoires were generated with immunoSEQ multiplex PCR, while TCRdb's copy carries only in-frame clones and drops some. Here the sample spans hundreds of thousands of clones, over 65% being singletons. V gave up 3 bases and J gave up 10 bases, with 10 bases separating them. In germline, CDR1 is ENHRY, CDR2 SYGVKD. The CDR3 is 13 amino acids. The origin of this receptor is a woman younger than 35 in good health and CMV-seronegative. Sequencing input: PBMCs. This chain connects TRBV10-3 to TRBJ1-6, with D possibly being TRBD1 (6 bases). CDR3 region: CAISDGGSSPLHF. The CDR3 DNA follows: TGTGCCATCAGTGACGGGGGCTCGTCACCCCTCCACTTT.